Each of the 6 T cell receptor beta chains below was sequenced from the same sample in a study of HIV-infected patients and healthy controls. 450 to 600 ng RNA was reverse transcribed with alpha and beta constant-region primers. Alpha and beta chain libraries were made separately by chain-specific third strand synthesis with multiplexing indices. TCRdb passed the 5' RACE reads through MiXCR, listing each CDR3 protein once. The sample has around 19,000 distinct CDR3 sequences, more than 8% seen once. Whole blood was used without fractionation, so all unsorted peripheral T cells were included. Material for sequencing was blood. Source of these receptors: an adult in good health.

This clonotype showed up many times. This sequence joins TRBV5-1 and TRBJ1-1; D not certain. The CDR3 is made up of 17 amino acids. V lost 3 bases, J lost 0 bases, and 18 bases lay in between. Germline CDR1 is SGHRS and CDR2 is YFSETQ. CDR3 sequence reads: CASSWSGKGFMNTEAFF. The CDR3 DNA sequence: TGCGCCAGCAGCTGGAGCGGTAAGGGTTTTATGAACACTGAAGCTTTCTTT.

This clonotype has a count of ten or more. V and J are TRBV28 and TRBJ2-7; D remains unclear. V lost 3 bases and J 6 bases, leaving 18 bases between the germline ends. The CDR3 contains 15 residues. Looked up from germline, CDR1 is MDHEN and CDR2 is SYDVKM. This chain's CDR3 is CASSFKPRAIAEQYF. CDR3 DNA: TGTGCCAGCAGTTTTAAGCCCCGGGCCATCGCCGAGCAGTACTTC.

This clonotype turned up a few times. The CDR3 coding sequence is TGCAGCGTTGTAGAGGGGTATGGCTACACCTTC. It codes for CSVVEGYGYTF. This rearrangement joins TRBV29-1 to TRBJ1-2; a possible D gene is TRBD1 (5 bases). V was clipped by 4 bases and J by 5 bases, with 8 bases between them. There are 11 residues in the CDR3. Looked up from germline, CDR1 is SQVTM and CDR2 is ANQGSEA.

This clonotype came up many times. CDR3 protein: CASSLGQTNTGELFF. The CDR3 DNA sequence: TGCGCCAGCAGCTTGGGCCAAACGAACACCGGGGAGCTGTTTTTT. The chain employs TRBV5-1 and TRBJ2-2; D unresolved. Germline V lookup: CDR1 SGHRS, CDR2 YFSETQ. Trimming took 0 bases from V and 0 from J, leaving 6 bases between them. The CDR3 covers 15 residues. Full variable domain (rest looked up from reference TRBV5-1 and TRBJ2-2): KAGVTQTPRYLIKTRGQQVTLSCSPISGHRSVSWYQQTPGQGLQFLFEYFSETQRNKGNFPGRFSGRQFSNSRSEMNVSTLELGDSALYLCASSLGQTNTGELFFGEGSRLTVL.

By share, this clonotype counts as medium-sized (0.01 to 0.1%). CDR3 coding DNA: TGCAGTGCCATAGCGGGAGTAAGGGAGCAGTACTTC. This codes for CSAIAGVREQYF. This chain joins TRBV20-1 and TRBJ2-7; 9 bases agree with TRBD2. The germline gives CDR1 DFQATT, CDR2 SNEGSKA (reference sequence). The CDR3 has 12 residues. V lost 6 bases to trimming and J lost 7 bases; unmatched junction nucleotides: 7.

The chain joins TRBV28 to TRBJ1-5; D may be TRBD1 (5 bases). The CDR3 totals 15 residues. V gave up 4 bases and J gave up 8 bases, with 18 bases separating them. Germline V gene lookup returns CDR1 MDHEN and CDR2 SYDVKM. DNA of the CDR3: TGTGCCAGCAGTTCCCCCGCGGGGGGACGGGAGCCCCAGCATTTT. Translating gives CASSSPAGGREPQHF.